The 23 T cell receptor beta chains in this list originate from one sample, sequenced in a study of cytomegalovirus exposure and HLA in healthy donors. The PCR used 60 Vbeta and 13 Jbeta primers. Assay used: immunoSEQ multiplex PCR; TCRdb lists only in-frame clones, some missing. The sample contains roughly 140,000 clones, more than 70% of which appear only once. The sample consisted of PBMCs. All receptors come from a woman aged 50 to 65 in good health and CMV-seronegative.

The chain combines TRBV5-5 with TRBJ2-3, with a weak D call TRBD1 (6 bases). CDR3 size: 15 residues. V lost 1 base and J lost 4, with 13 bases in between. Germline V gives CDR1 SGHKS, CDR2 YYEKEE (reference sequence). CDR3 region: CASSLLGQTADTQYF. DNA of the CDR3: TGTGCCAGCAGCTTGTTGGGACAAACTGCAGATACGCAGTATTTT.

This clone has a handful of counts. CDR3 sequence (DNA): TGTGCCATCAGTGAGCAGGGGATTGGCTACACCTTC. This translates into CAISEQGIGYTF. This chain joins TRBV10-3 and TRBJ1-2; D is perhaps TRBD1 (6 bases). The CDR3 loop spans 12 amino acids. The germline V gene encodes CDR1 ENHRY and CDR2 SYGVKD. V lost 2 bases, J lost 7 bases, and 8 bases lay in between.

The genes are TRBV5-5 and TRBJ2-7, with TRBD1 matching over 7 bases. Germline CDR1 is SGHKS and CDR2 is YYEKEE (reference sequence). The CDR3 length is 14 residues. With V trimmed by 4 bases and J by 3 bases, 7 bases remained unmatched. This chain's CDR3 is CASSLTGKVYEQYF. The CDR3 DNA is TGTGCCAGCAGCCTGACAGGGAAAGTCTACGAGCAGTACTTC.

This chain links TRBV7-8 with TRBJ2-1; tentative D call: TRBD2 (8 bases). The V end lost 5 bases, the J end lost 2 bases, and 19 bases lay between the germline ends. Per germline, CDR1 SGHVS and CDR2 FQNEAQ. This CDR3 comprises 17 residues. The CDR3 nucleotides read TGTGCCAGCAGCCCAGGGGGTAGCGGGGCCCCCTACAATGAGCAGTTCTTC. Its protein is CASSPGGSGAPYNEQFF. The whole variable domain, remainder taken from reference TRBV7-8 and TRBJ2-1, is GAGVSQSPRYKVAKRGQDVALRCDPISGHVSLFWYQQALGQGPEFLTYFQNEAQLDKSGLPSDRFFAERPEGSVSTLKIQRTQQEDSAVYLCASSPGGSGAPYNEQFFGPGTRLTVL.

V gene TRBV6-6 combines with J gene TRBJ2-2; maybe TRBD2 (6 bases). The germline V gene encodes CDR1 MNHNY and CDR2 SVGAGI (reference sequence). This CDR3 spans 15 amino acids. Trimming left V 5 bases short and J 7 bases short, with 17 bases between. CDR3 in DNA: TGTGCCAGCAGTCTGGACCGGACCGGGAGCGGGGAGCTGTTTTTT. Protein sequence: CASSLDRTGSGELFF.

V is TRBV19 and J is TRBJ1-1; 9 bases match TRBD1. Unmatched junction bases numbered 5, after V lost 1 base and J lost 8 bases. CDR3 size: 14 residues. Germline CDR1 reads LNHDA; CDR2 reads SQIVND (reference sequence). The chain's CDR3 is CASSIGLGQGEAFF. DNA of the CDR3: TGTGCCAGTAGTATAGGCCTCGGACAGGGGGAAGCTTTCTTT.

The chain has TRBV6-1 and TRBJ1-1; no firm D call. Between the trimmed V and J ends, which lost 1 base and 1 base, there was a span of 10 bases. Germline V CDR1 and CDR2: MNHNS, SASEGT. This CDR3 is 15 amino acids long. The CDR3 sequence is CASSEVAGGNTEAFF. As DNA, the CDR3 is TGTGCCAGCAGTGAAGTCGCAGGTGGGAACACTGAAGCTTTCTTT.

This chain joins TRBV7-2 and TRBJ2-7; a possible D gene is TRBD2 (6 bases). Germline V gene sequence: CDR1 SGHTA, CDR2 FQGNSA. V was shortened by 5 bases and J by 2 bases, with 10 bases between the two germline ends. This CDR3 has 13 amino acids. Written as DNA, the CDR3 is TGTGCCAGCAGCCGGGGACTCCCCTACGAGCAGTACTTC. This translates into CASSRGLPYEQYF.

The chain is built from TRBV19 and TRBJ1-1, with 11 bases lining up with TRBD1. This CDR3 is built from 15 residues. Trimming removed 2 bases from V and 4 bases from J; junction bases left unmatched: 3. Germline V gives CDR1 LNHDA, CDR2 SQIVND (reference sequence). Written as DNA, the CDR3 is TGTGCCAGTAGTATATTGGACAGGGGGCTCACTGAAGCTTTCTTT. Translating gives CASSILDRGLTEAFF. Complete variable domain (other parts from reference TRBV19 and TRBJ1-1): DGGITQSPKYLFRKEGQNVTLSCEQNLNHDAMYWYRQDPGQGLRLIYYSQIVNDFQKGDIAEGYSVSREKKESFPLTVTSAQKNPTAFYLCASSILDRGLTEAFFGQGTRLTVV.

Points on this clone: At one end the junction does not follow the germline gene, possibly because of a read error. The chain uses TRBV19 and TRBJ1-6, with 9 bases aligning to TRBD1. The CDR3 consists of 14 residues. The germline V gene has CDR1 LNHDA and CDR2 SQIVND (reference sequence). The CDR3 is CASTIQGANSPLHF. In nucleotides, the CDR3 is TGTGCCAGTACTATACAGGGGGCCAATTCACCCCTCCACTTT.

This clone turned up a few times. For the CDR3, the DNA is TGTGCCAGCAGCCACCTTAGTGATCCCTACAATGAGCAGTTCTTC. It encodes CASSHLSDPYNEQFF. The chain carries TRBV7-2 and TRBJ2-1; D is unclear. CDR1 and CDR2 from the germline V gene are SGHTA and FQGNSA. The CDR3 loop spans 15 amino acids. V was cut by 5 bases and J by 2 bases, with 13 bases left in between. Filled out from reference TRBV7-2 and TRBJ2-1, the complete variable domain reads GAGVSQSPSNKVTEKGKDVELRCDPISGHTALYWYRQSLGQGLEFLIYFQGNSAPDKSGLPSDRFSAERTGGSVSTLTIQRTQQEDSAVYLCASSHLSDPYNEQFFGPGTRLTVL.

This clone was picked up a small number of times. CDR3 in amino acids: CASSLGSGNYGYTF. CDR3 nucleotides: TGTGCCAGCAGCTTAGGGTCGGGGAACTATGGCTACACCTTC. This rearrangement joins TRBV7-8 to TRBJ1-2, with unresolved D. Germline CDR1 is SGHVS and CDR2 is FQNEAQ. CDR3 length: 14 residues. Trimming removed 1 base from V and 2 bases from J, with 8 bases in between.

The V call is TRBV5-1, the J call TRBJ2-1, with 9 bases that match TRBD1. The trim removed 2 bases at V and 3 bases at J, leaving 3 bases unmatched. This CDR3 has 15 residues. The V gene's germline CDR1 is SGHRS and CDR2 YFSETQ. The CDR3 loop reads CASSLGTGNYNEQFF. The CDR3 DNA reads TGCGCCAGCAGCTTAGGGACAGGGAACTACAATGAGCAGTTCTTC.

This rearrangement joins TRBV4-1 to TRBJ1-2, with TRBD1 matching over 8 bases. From germline, CDR1 is MGHRA and CDR2 YSYEKL. Unmatched junction bases numbered 7, after V lost 2 bases and J lost 8 bases. The CDR3 covers 14 residues. For the CDR3, the DNA is TGCGCCAGCAGCCAACCCGGGACAGGAGGAGGCTACACCTTC. Protein sequence: CASSQPGTGGGYTF.

This clone was detected only once. V is TRBV6-5 and J is TRBJ2-1; a possible D gene is TRBD1 (6 bases). Between the trimmed V and J ends, which lost 6 bases and 3 bases, there was a span of 15 bases. Germline CDR1 and CDR2: MNHEY and SVGAGI. CDR3 length equals 15 residues. CDR3 in DNA: TGTGCCAGCAGGAGAAGTTCAGGGGTCTACAATGAGCAGTTCTTC. Protein sequence: CASRRSSGVYNEQFF.

The V and J genes are TRBV5-6 and TRBJ2-5; TRBD2 might be the D (6 bases). CDR1 is SGHDT, CDR2 YYEEEE, per germline. The CDR3 runs 18 residues. Between the trimmed V and J ends, which lost 2 bases and 0 bases, there was a span of 20 bases. CDR3 DNA: TGTGCCAGCAGCTTTTTTATTAACCCAGCGGGTTACCAAGAGACCCAGTACTTC. This sequence encodes CASSFFINPAGYQETQYF.

This clone was observed a handful of times. The chain recombines TRBV5-4 with TRBJ2-7; 7 bases are shared with TRBD1. Germline loops: CDR1 SGHNT, CDR2 YYREEE (reference sequence). Trimming took 4 bases from V and 2 from J; bases not matched to a gene: 15. The CDR3 length is 17 residues. CDR3 region: CASSPLYYLGQPYEQYF. In DNA form, the CDR3 reads TGTGCCAGCAGCCCCCTTTATTATTTGGGACAGCCCTACGAGCAGTACTTC. The full variable domain, with the rest looked up from reference TRBV5-4 and TRBJ2-7, is ETGVTQSPTHLIKTRGQQVTLRCSSQSGHNTVSWYQQALGQGPQFIFQYYREEENGRGNFPPRFSGLQFPNYSSELNVNALELDDSALYLCASSPLYYLGQPYEQYFGPGTRLTVT.

This sequence joins TRBV18 and TRBJ1-1, with D unresolved. The CDR3 spans 13 residues. Per germline, CDR1 KGHSH and CDR2 LQKENI. With 6 bases removed from V and 1 base from J, the gap between germline ends came to 9 bases. CDR3 region: CASSSTANTEAFF. DNA of the CDR3: TGTGCCAGCTCGTCCACAGCGAACACTGAAGCTTTCTTT.

Comment on this clone: One junction end does not reproduce the germline sequence, and a read error may be involved. The rearrangement links TRBV7-7 to TRBJ1-6, with a tentative D call TRBD1 (6 bases). CDR1 SSHAT and CDR2 FNYEAQ come from the germline V gene (reference sequence). The CDR3 is 14 residues long. The CDR3 sequence: CASSSGQLDSPLHF. The CDR3, as DNA: TGTGCTAGCAGCTCCGGACAGCTTGATTCACCCCTCCACTTT.

The chain combines TRBV11-2 with TRBJ2-7, with 16 bases that match TRBD2. V was clipped by 4 bases and J by 5 bases; unmatched bases: 11. Germline V CDR1 and CDR2: SGHAT, FQNNGV. This CDR3 region has 18 residues. The CDR3 loop reads CASSSGLAGGPTSDEQYF. In nucleotides, the CDR3 is TGTGCCAGCAGCTCGGGACTAGCGGGGGGGCCCACCTCGGACGAGCAGTACTTC.

The chain has TRBV7-9 and TRBJ1-1; D gene unclear. The CDR3 length is 17 residues. Per germline, CDR1 SEHNR and CDR2 FQNEAQ (reference sequence). Trimming took off 4 bases at V and 2 bases at J, with 20 bases between the two ends. In DNA form, the CDR3 reads TGTGCCAGCAGCTCGGCGGGAAGAGGGAAATTCAACACTGAAGCTTTCTTT. It encodes CASSSAGRGKFNTEAFF.

The chain uses TRBV2 and TRBJ2-4, with 7 bases matching TRBD1. The germline gives CDR1 SNHLY, CDR2 FYNNEI. Trimming cost V 2 bases and J 3 bases; bases outside gene matches: 4. The CDR3 length is 15 residues. The CDR3 DNA follows: TGTGCCAGCAGTGAAAAGGGGGCAGGCAAAAACATTCAGTACTTC. Translation: CASSEKGAGKNIQYF.

The V and J genes are TRBV5-1 and TRBJ2-7, with 7 nucleotides matching TRBD2. With 4 bases clipped from V and 2 bases from J, the junction kept 3 bases outside the gene matches. Germline CDR1 reads SGHRS; CDR2 reads YFSETQ. The CDR3 spans 13 residues. CDR3 nucleotide sequence: TGCGCCAGCAGCCGGGACTACCCCTACGAGCAGTACTTC. Protein product: CASSRDYPYEQYF.